This T cell receptor (beta chain) was recovered during a study of memory CD4+ T cells and cytomegalovirus serostatus (dated by TCRdb to about 2019). As for the study more broadly: A total of 35 or so healthy Belgian adults, of whom 9 were CMV seropositive and about 25 were CMV seronegative, were included in the cohort. The study sequenced CD4+ memory TCRbeta repertoires of a Belgian cohort with known cytomegalovirus serostatus to replicate a published TCR-based CMV serostatus classifier.

The CDR3 covers 13 residues, taking in both the cysteine and the phenylalanine. This entry keeps only the CDR3 DNA: 39 bases, framed from base 1. Sequences SGHRS (CDR1) and YFSETQ (CDR2) are obtained from the germline V gene. Trimming removed 0 bases from V and 8 bases from J, leaving 8 bases between the germline ends. Overall results and qualifications from the work: Only CD4+CD45RO+ memory cells were sequenced, in contrast to the original study, which included naive and memory CD4+ and CD8+ populations. The results were interpreted as suggesting that the CMV-associated TCR signature is mostly present in the CD4+ memory repertoire. On the Belgian cohort, the classifier built on the original framework reached a median bootstrapped AUC of about 0.95, with a 95% CI of 0.76-1.00. For predicting CMV serostatus, the median bootstrapped AUC was approximately 0.95 using the original framework and around 0.91 using a US-trained random forest. Of around 160 previously reported CMV-associated TCRbeta sequences, approximately 70 appeared in the CD4+ memory repertoires, each in one to five individuals.

The Quick-DNA Microprep Kit was used to extract genomic DNA from the sorted cells. TCRbeta DNA was amplified with the immunoSEQ hsTCRbeta kit following the manufacturer's protocol. TCRbeta libraries were sequenced on an Illumina MiSeq instrument. Per the authors' processing: Removing out-of-frame sequences left 2,204,828 distinct TCRbeta sequences, an average of approximately 65,000 per individual. Each individual was scored according to the count of roughly 170 previously reported CMV-associated TCRbeta sequences and the total productive distinct TCRbeta count. A beta-binomial model was reimplemented in Python, and scikit-learn random forests with default parameters were trained on US cohort data. On the Belgian cohort, classifier performance was reported as the median AUC, along with percentile confidence intervals, across 10,000 bootstrap iterations. In its TCRdb copy, this immuneACCESS table keeps in-frame sequences only and misses some clones. Where compared with another copy, unresolved V genes explain less than half of these, and the others have no known cause. That table furnishes V, J and clone size, whereas the DNA furnished D and trimming. The sample includes roughly 64,000 clones, with 77% observed a single time. Approximately 0.81% of the sample goes to the ten largest clones.

To note about this clone: The antigen this receptor binds is unknown. No base quality values were provided; no much bigger clone lies one nucleotide off.

A FACSAria II was used to sort memory CD4+ T cells, defined as single viable CD3+CD4+CD8-CD45RO+ cells. To determine CMV serostatus, a Roche Elecsys assay was used that detects serum IgG against CMV pp150, pp28, p38 and p52. After the samples were thawed, total CD4+ T cells were enriched through positive selection using CD4 magnetic microbeads. Samples originated from another study that specifically interrogated the CD4+ T cell memory repertoire. Peripheral blood mononuclear cells were isolated and cryopreserved according to standard operating procedures, and serum was kept at -80 degrees C. The staining relied on CD3-PerCP (BW264/56), CD4-APC (RPA-T4), CD45RO-PE (UCHT1) and CD8-Pacific Orange (3B5) antibodies, and Sytox blue was used to exclude non-viable cells.

The sequence is built from TRBV5-1 and TRBJ1-4; TRBD1 is a possible D gene, resting on 5 matching bases. Sequenced input: memory CD4+ T cells from blood. The sequence came from an adult in good health and CMV-seronegative. The encoded CDR3 is CASSLAGLEKLFF. The sequenced DNA: TGCGCCAGCAGCTTGGCAGGGCTGGAAAAACTGTTTTTT. When the CDR3 is completed using the reference TRBV5-1 and TRBJ1-4 genes on either side, the full variable domain is KAGVTQTPRYLIKTRGQQVTLSCSPISGHRSVSWYQQTPGQGLQFLFEYFSETQRNKGNFPGRFSGRQFSNSRSEMNVSTLELGDSALYLCASSLAGLEKLFFGSGTQLSVL.